One T cell receptor (beta chain) is described in this entry. This specimen belongs to a study of blood T cell repertoires in COVID-19. Clinical history as reported by participants underpinned cohort assignment. Repertoires were generated with immunoSEQ multiplex PCR, while TCRdb's copy carries only in-frame clones and drops some. The sample consists of 200,000 to 250,000 clones, around 88% of them appearing once. The sequenced material came from PBMCs or T cells enriched from blood (not recorded which). This sequence originates from a woman in her forties or fifties with acute COVID-19.

The DNA of the CDR3 is TGTGCCAGCAGTTACACCGGACAGGGAAGGACCGGGGAGCTGTTTTTT. It is translated as CASSYTGQGRTGELFF. The chain couples TRBV6-5 to TRBJ2-2, with 8 bases that match TRBD1. Germline V gene data show CDR1 as MNHEY and CDR2 as SVGAGI. The V gene end was trimmed by 2 bases and the J gene end by 5 bases; junction bases not matched to a gene: 7. This CDR3 comprises 16 residues.